Following are 27 T cell receptor beta chains from one sample sequenced in a study of long-term antiretroviral therapy in people with HIV. Run at survey level, the immunoSEQ assay was version v3.0. Libraries were prepared by immunoSEQ multiplex PCR; TCRdb keeps only in-frame clonotypes and omits some of them. The sample yields under 8,500 clones, roughly two thirds seen once. The sample consisted of unsorted PBMCs, taken 0.2 years after starting antiretroviral therapy. The receptors derive from a man between 40 and 49 years old with HIV.

This clone was counted only a few times. For the CDR3, the DNA is TGCAGCGTTGAAATCCCCTGGGGGACAGGTCTCTACGAGCAGTACTTC. Translated: CSVEIPWGTGLYEQYF. The chain employs TRBV29-1 and TRBJ2-7, with 8 bases fitting TRBD1. V dropped 2 bases and J dropped 3; count of bases not matched to a gene: 12. Germline CDR1 is SQVTM and CDR2 is ANQGSEA. The CDR3 is 16 residues long.

V is TRBV12-5 and J is TRBJ1-4; D is unresolved. Germline V gene data show CDR1 as LGHNT and CDR2 as FRNRAP. Trimming removed 6 bases at V and 7 bases at J, with 15 bases between. The CDR3 spans 14 residues. CDR3 in amino acids: CASGLNMEGEKLFF. The CDR3 DNA reads TGTGCTAGTGGCCTCAATATGGAGGGTGAAAAACTGTTTTTT.

V gene TRBV19 combines with J gene TRBJ1-4; D is ambiguous. The CDR3 extends over 13 amino acids. The V gene lost 8 bases and the J gene lost 8 bases, with 15 bases spanning the gap. CDR1 LNHDA and CDR2 SQIVND come from the germline V gene (reference sequence). CDR3 DNA sequence: TGTGCCAGTCAGACCGACGGGAGGGAAAAACTGTTTTTT. Its protein is CASQTDGREKLFF.

The chain is built from TRBV28 and TRBJ1-2; the match to TRBD1 covers 10 bases. This CDR3 has 13 residues. Germline V gene lookup returns CDR1 MDHEN and CDR2 SYDVKM. Trimming cost V 5 bases and J 5 bases; bases outside gene matches: 2. The DNA of the CDR3 is TGTGCCAGCAGTGGGGGACAGGGGTATGGCTACACCTTC. Residues: CASSGGQGYGYTF.

This sequence joins TRBV19 and TRBJ1-1; unclear D gene. V was trimmed by 4 bases and J by 5 bases, leaving 11 bases between them. Germline CDR1 is LNHDA and CDR2 is SQIVND (reference sequence). This CDR3 spans 13 amino acids. The CDR3 DNA is TGTGCCAGTAGTAATGGACGGTGGACTGAAGCTTTCTTT. This encodes CASSNGRWTEAFF.

This chain uses TRBV7-7 with TRBJ2-5; possibly TRBD2 for D (5 bases). The CDR3 is 16 amino acids. CDR1 is SSHAT, CDR2 FNYEAQ, per germline (reference sequence). V lost 0 bases, J lost 5 bases, and 16 bases lay in between. The CDR3 DNA is TGTGCCAGCAGCTTAGCCCCAGGTGGCCCGGGGGAGACCCAGTACTTC. Its translation is CASSLAPGGPGETQYF.

The chain carries TRBV19 and TRBJ1-3; no clear D. The CDR3 sequence is 14 residues long. The V gene lost 7 bases and the J gene lost 0 bases, with 10 bases spanning the gap. CDR1 LNHDA and CDR2 SQIVND come from the germline V gene (reference sequence). CDR3 in DNA: TGTGCCAGTACGCCGCAGAGCTCTGGAAACACCATATATTTT. This sequence encodes CASTPQSSGNTIYF.

The chain couples TRBV7-2 to TRBJ2-1; TRBD2 matches 9 bases. The trim removed 3 bases at V and 8 bases at J, leaving 8 bases unmatched. Germline CDR1 reads SGHTA; CDR2 reads FQGNSA. The CDR3 is 15 amino acids. The CDR3 region is CASSFEGGGGYEQFF. The CDR3 nucleotides read TGTGCCAGCAGCTTTGAGGGCGGGGGGGGCTATGAGCAGTTCTTC.

The count of this clone is one. V gene TRBV19 combines with J gene TRBJ1-1, with TRBD1 matching 9 bases. V was pared by 6 bases and J by 4 bases, with 3 bases of the junction left unmatched. The germline V gene encodes CDR1 LNHDA and CDR2 SQIVND (reference sequence). The CDR3 has 13 amino acids. CDR3 coding DNA: TGTGCCAGTAGGACAGGGGGGATCACTGAAGCTTTCTTT. It translates to CASRTGGITEAFF.

The chain couples TRBV18 to TRBJ2-2, with D perhaps being TRBD1 or TRBD2 (5 bases each). This CDR3 has 15 amino acids. Germline V gene lookup returns CDR1 KGHSH and CDR2 LQKENI. V was shortened by 4 bases and J by 1 base, with 10 bases between the two germline ends. CDR3 sequence (DNA): TGTGCCAGCTCACTAGCAGGGAGGAACACCGGGGAGCTGTTTTTT. It encodes CASSLAGRNTGELFF.

The V call is TRBV5-1, the J call TRBJ2-7, with 9 bases aligning to TRBD2. This CDR3 region has 15 residues. Germline CDR1 SGHRS, CDR2 YFSETQ. V shed 3 bases, J shed 3 bases, and the junction held 7 bases outside the gene matches. Written as DNA, the CDR3 is TGCGCCAGCAGCTCCTATAGCGGGGGCTACTACGAGCAGTACTTC. Its translation: CASSSYSGGYYEQYF.

The rearrangement joins TRBV27 to TRBJ2-3; 9 bases align to TRBD2. Germline loops: CDR1 MNHEY, CDR2 SMNVEV (reference sequence). The CDR3 has 16 amino acids. Trimming at V came to 1 base and at J to 4 bases, leaving 6 bases not matched to a gene. CDR3 nucleotides: TGTGCCAGCAGTTTATGGGGCGGGGGGGCTCCAGATACGCAGTATTTT. This gives the protein CASSLWGGGAPDTQYF.

In this sample, this clone turned up a few times. The J gene is TRBJ2-7, the V gene TRBV5-4; D may match TRBD1 or TRBD2 (5 bases each). Per germline, CDR1 SGHNT and CDR2 YYREEE (reference sequence). CDR3 length equals 15 residues. V lost 0 bases and J 0 bases, leaving 10 bases between the germline ends. The CDR3, as DNA: TGTGCCAGCAGCTTGGAAGGGGACCGCTCCTACGAGCAGTACTTC. It yields the protein CASSLEGDRSYEQYF.

This chain joins TRBV15 and TRBJ1-2, with D unclear. Trimming stripped 0 bases from V and 7 bases from J, with 12 bases between. The CDR3 has 14 amino acids. The V gene's germline CDR1 is LNHNV and CDR2 YYDKDF (reference sequence). Here the CDR3 DNA reads TGTGCCACCAGCAGAGATGAGACGTGGGGTGGCTACACCTTC. Translated: CATSRDETWGGYTF.

This clone was observed a few times. This sequence joins TRBV27 and TRBJ2-7; TRBD2 is a possible D gene (5 bases). The CDR3 sequence is 12 residues long. The V end lost 3 bases, the J end lost 9 bases, and 12 bases lay between the germline ends. CDR1 MNHEY and CDR2 SMNVEV come from the germline V gene (reference sequence). CDR3 nucleotide sequence: TGTGCCAGCAGTTTCCGGGGAGCAGTGCAGTACTTC. It yields the protein CASSFRGAVQYF.

The V gene is TRBV18, the J gene TRBJ2-3; 7 positions match TRBD1. This CDR3 contains 15 residues. V gave up 1 base and J gave up 1 base; unmatched junction bases: 2. Germline CDR1 KGHSH, CDR2 LQKENI. The CDR3 loop reads CASSPLGGGTDTQYF. Here the CDR3 DNA reads TGTGCCAGCTCACCACTAGGGGGCGGCACAGATACGCAGTATTTT. Looking up the rest from reference TRBV18 and TRBJ2-3 gives the full variable domain: NAGVMQNPRHLVRRRGQEARLRCSPMKGHSHVYWYRQLPEEGLKFMVYLQKENIIDESGMPKERFSAEFPKEGPSILRIQQVVRGDSAAYFCASSPLGGGTDTQYFGPGTRLTVL.

The V gene is TRBV7-6, the J gene TRBJ1-1; D is unresolved. Trimming cost V 1 base and J 8 bases, with 8 bases left between them. This CDR3 comprises 12 residues. The germline V gene encodes CDR1 SGHVS and CDR2 FNYEAQ. CDR3 in DNA: TGTGCCAGCAGCTTAGGACAAGGGGAAGCTTTCTTT. As protein: CASSLGQGEAFF.

V is TRBV5-4 and J is TRBJ2-5; 10 bases line up with TRBD2. The CDR3 has 16 amino acids. After removal of 2 bases from V and 5 bases from J, the junction contained 9 bases not matched to a gene. Germline assignment: CDR1 SGHNT and CDR2 YYREEE (reference sequence). The chain's CDR3 is CASSLEAGGLGETQYF. The CDR3 bases are TGTGCCAGCAGCTTAGAAGCGGGGGGGCTCGGGGAGACCCAGTACTTC.

The chain links TRBV5-6 to TRBJ2-4; no firm D call. Germline values: CDR1 SGHDT, CDR2 YYEEEE. This CDR3 has 17 residues. V lost 0 bases, J lost 1 base, and 14 bases lay in between. In DNA form, the CDR3 reads TGTGCCAGCAGCTTGGATCTGTCAGGATCTGCCAAAAACATTCAGTACTTC. It translates to CASSLDLSGSAKNIQYF.

This chain joins TRBV7-9 and TRBJ2-7, with no clear D. Germline CDR1 and CDR2: SEHNR and FQNEAQ (reference sequence). This CDR3 has 12 amino acids. V lost 5 bases to trimming and J lost 2 bases, with 7 bases between them. DNA for the CDR3: TGTGCCAGCAGCCTAACTCCCTACGAGCAGTACTTC. Protein: CASSLTPYEQYF.

The gene calls are TRBV9 and TRBJ2-2; D may be TRBD2 (6 bases). Germline CDR1 SGDLS, CDR2 YYNGEE. The ends were cut back, 0 bases at V and 2 bases at J, with 17 bases in the middle. The CDR3 is 18 residues long. CDR3 amino acids: CASSVAGVWGRNTGELFF. DNA of the CDR3: TGTGCCAGCAGCGTAGCGGGGGTTTGGGGCAGAAACACCGGGGAGCTGTTTTTT.

The chain combines TRBV7-2 with TRBJ1-1; D might be TRBD1 (5 bases). V lost 6 bases to trimming and J lost 1 base, with 12 bases between them. CDR3 length: 14 residues. Germline loops: CDR1 SGHTA, CDR2 FQGNSA. CDR3 amino acids: CASRLRDGNTEAFF. CDR3 sequence (DNA): TGTGCCAGCAGATTAAGGGACGGGAACACTGAAGCTTTCTTT.

This clone was detected only a few times. V usage is TRBV11-3 and J usage is TRBJ2-2, with TRBD2 matching 10 bases. Germline V gene sequence: CDR1 SGHNT, CDR2 YENEEA. Germline trimming cut 8 bases from V and 3 bases from J; bases unmatched to any gene: 6. This CDR3 comprises 15 residues. CDR3 loop: CASAPGTSDTGELFF. CDR3 bases: TGTGCCAGCGCCCCCGGGACTAGCGACACCGGGGAGCTGTTTTTT.

V usage is TRBV15 and J usage is TRBJ2-3; 16 nucleotides line up with TRBD2. J lost 4 bases, V lost 3 bases, and 7 bases had no gene match. Germline lookup yields CDR1 LNHNV and CDR2 YYDKDF (reference sequence). The CDR3 consists of 18 residues. The CDR3 DNA follows: TGTGCCACCAGCAGTAAAATAGGGACTAGCGGGAGGGCAGATACGCAGTATTTT. Its translation: CATSSKIGTSGRADTQYF.

This clone was observed a handful of times. This chain uses TRBV20-1 with TRBJ2-3; D remains ambiguous. CDR1 and CDR2 from the germline V gene are DFQATT and SNEGSKA (reference sequence). The CDR3 is made up of 11 amino acids. Trimming removed 3 bases from V and 5 bases from J, with 6 bases in between. The DNA for the CDR3 is TGCAGTGCTAGGACCGGAGATACGCAGTATTTT. Amino acid sequence: CSARTGDTQYF.

This clone was counted a few times. The chain is built from TRBV5-8 and TRBJ1-6; TRBD1 matches at 8 bases. Germline values: CDR1 SGHTS, CDR2 YDEGEE. With V trimmed by 4 bases and J by 8 bases, 8 bases remained unmatched. The CDR3 spans 15 residues. In DNA, the CDR3 is TGTGCCAGCAGCCTGACAGGGGAGGTGGATTCACCCCTCCACTTT. This encodes CASSLTGEVDSPLHF.

The chain recombines TRBV5-1 with TRBJ1-2; a possible D gene is TRBD1 (5 bases). Trimming left V 4 bases short and J 4 bases short, with 11 bases between. Per the germline V gene, CDR1 is SGHRS and CDR2 is YFSETQ. The CDR3 totals 13 residues. CDR3 DNA: TGCGCCAGCAGCGGAGGGGTCCTCTATGGCTACACCTTC. It specifies CASSGGVLYGYTF.